This passage covers 21 T cell receptor beta chains from one sample sequenced in a study of shared clonotypes between healthy human individuals (dated by TCRdb to the early 2020s). Receptor libraries were prepared by the immunoSEQ multiplex PCR assay. Here the immuneACCESS table is served through TCRdb, limited to in-frame sequences with V and J called. Missing clones are a known gap in these copies; in checked studies unresolved V genes cover under half, and the rest lacks a known reason. Within this sample are over 700,000 clones, with around 77% of them counted one time only. The ten largest clones represent roughly 1.8% of the sample. Material for sequencing was memory CD4+ T cells sorted from blood. The cell subset or site tag for this specimen amounts to: CD45RA-negative fraction. All receptors come from a woman in her 30s in good health.

This clone was detected a few times. CDR3: CSVRSGVETQYF. CDR3 nucleotide sequence: TGCAGCGTTAGGTCGGGAGTAGAGACCCAGTACTTC. J is TRBJ2-5 and V is TRBV29-1; a possible D gene is TRBD2 (6 bases). Germline V CDR1 and CDR2: SQVTM, ANQGSEA. CDR3 length equals 12 residues. Trimming pared 5 bases from V and 4 bases from J, leaving 11 bases between.

V usage is TRBV7-9 and J usage is TRBJ2-7; D unclear. The CDR3 length is 14 residues. Trimming pared 4 bases from V and 0 bases from J, leaving 10 bases between. The germline V gene has CDR1 SEHNR and CDR2 FQNEAQ (reference sequence). Here the CDR3 reads CASSWRTSSYEQYF. CDR3 DNA sequence: TGTGCCAGCAGCTGGAGAACGAGCTCCTACGAGCAGTACTTC.

This chain joins TRBV2 and TRBJ2-1; 8 bases agree with TRBD2. Trimming at V came to 1 base and at J to 4 bases, leaving 6 bases not matched to a gene. The CDR3 is 16 residues long. Germline V lookup: CDR1 SNHLY, CDR2 FYNNEI. CDR3 DNA: TGTGCCAGCAGTGAAGAAAAGCGGGAGCCGTACAATGAGCAGTTCTTC. Translation: CASSEEKREPYNEQFF.

The chain couples TRBV28 to TRBJ2-7; no firm D call. The V end lost 4 bases, the J end lost 3 bases, and 16 bases lay between the germline ends. CDR3 length equals 15 residues. Germline assignment: CDR1 MDHEN and CDR2 SYDVKM. In nucleotides, the CDR3 is TGTGCCAGCAGTTCCCGGGCCAGGCAGGTCTACGAGCAGTACTTC. Protein: CASSSRARQVYEQYF.

The V and J genes are TRBV7-8 and TRBJ2-2; 9 bases map to TRBD1. The trim removed 2 bases at V and 6 bases at J, leaving 7 bases unmatched. Germline V gene lookup returns CDR1 SGHVS and CDR2 FQNEAQ. This CDR3 has 16 amino acids. CDR3 protein: CASSLRLGQGAGELFF. CDR3 DNA sequence: TGTGCCAGCAGCTTACGCCTGGGACAGGGAGCCGGGGAGCTGTTTTTT.

This clone appeared a single time. This rearrangement joins TRBV29-1 to TRBJ1-1; the D gene is possibly TRBD1 (5 bases). The germline V gene encodes CDR1 SQVTM and CDR2 ANQGSEA. V lost 3 bases to trimming and J lost 3 bases, with 14 bases between them. This CDR3 has 14 amino acids. For the CDR3, the DNA is TGCAGCGTTGACCGGGGCCTGCGAGACACTGAAGCTTTCTTT. Translation gives CSVDRGLRDTEAFF.

This clone was seen many times. The V call is TRBV6-1, the J call TRBJ2-7; tentative D call: TRBD2 (5 bases). V dropped 7 bases and J dropped 0 bases, with 13 bases sitting between them. This CDR3 is 14 amino acids long. CDR1 is MNHNS, CDR2 SASEGT, per germline. The CDR3 reads CASIQSGISYEQYF. CDR3 sequence (DNA): TGTGCCAGCATTCAGAGCGGCATCTCCTACGAGCAGTACTTC.

A single count supports this clone. The chain is built from TRBV7-2 and TRBJ1-4; D possibly corresponds to TRBD1 (6 bases). V dropped 5 bases and J dropped 7 bases, with 17 bases sitting between them. Per germline, CDR1 SGHTA and CDR2 FQGNSA. CDR3 length: 15 residues. CDR3 amino acids: CASSPRGGEGEKLFF. The CDR3 DNA follows: TGTGCCAGCAGCCCGAGGGGGGGCGAGGGTGAAAAACTGTTTTTT.

This chain uses TRBV18 with TRBJ2-5; TRBD2 agrees at 12 bases. This CDR3 is built from 14 residues. The germline V gene has CDR1 KGHSH and CDR2 LQKENI. Germline trimming cut 3 bases from V and 4 bases from J; bases unmatched to any gene: 0. The CDR3 loop is CASSPGLAGETQYF. In nucleotides, the CDR3 is TGTGCCAGCTCACCGGGACTAGCGGGAGAGACCCAGTACTTC.

This chain uses TRBV19 with TRBJ1-2; no firm D call. V was pared by 6 bases and J by 6 bases, with 8 bases between. The CDR3 totals 11 residues. The germline gives CDR1 LNHDA, CDR2 SQIVND (reference sequence). CDR3 loop: CASRSRDGYTF. CDR3 nucleotides: TGTGCCAGTAGGAGCAGAGATGGCTACACCTTC. The complete variable domain, with remaining parts taken from reference TRBV19 and TRBJ1-2, reads DGGITQSPKYLFRKEGQNVTLSCEQNLNHDAMYWYRQDPGQGLRLIYYSQIVNDFQKGDIAEGYSVSREKKESFPLTVTSAQKNPTAFYLCASRSRDGYTFGSGTRLTVV.

The chain employs TRBV18 and TRBJ1-1; D gene uncertain. Germline V gene sequence: CDR1 KGHSH, CDR2 LQKENI. V was trimmed by 4 bases and J by 2 bases, leaving 11 bases between them. This CDR3 has 14 residues. The CDR3 DNA follows: TGTGCCAGCTCACAGCTAATCGAAAACACTGAAGCTTTCTTT. The encoded protein is CASSQLIENTEAFF.

The chain has TRBV9 and TRBJ2-5, with TRBD2 matching over 7 bases. J was trimmed by 1 base and V by 4 bases; bases with no gene match: 10. This CDR3 contains 16 residues. Germline V gene lookup returns CDR1 SGDLS and CDR2 YYNGEE. The CDR3 here is CASSPGGKVGQETQYF. As DNA, the CDR3 is TGTGCCAGCAGCCCCGGGGGGAAGGTCGGCCAAGAGACCCAGTACTTC.

The chain combines TRBV9 with TRBJ2-2; D is possibly TRBD2 (5 bases). Germline V lookup: CDR1 SGDLS, CDR2 YYNGEE. The CDR3 totals 16 residues. Trimming took off 3 bases at V and 8 bases at J, with 20 bases between the two ends. The CDR3 nucleotides read TGTGCCAGCAGCGCCCGGGGTCCCACCTTCCAGGGGGAGCTGTTTTTT. Translated, it gives CASSARGPTFQGELFF.

Many counts were recorded for this clone. Other DNA sequences in this sample translate to the same CDR3. The J gene is TRBJ2-1, the V gene TRBV7-3; D is perhaps TRBD2 (5 bases). CDR1 SGHTA and CDR2 FQGTGA come from the germline V gene. CDR3 length equals 12 residues. V lost 5 bases and J 5 bases, leaving 7 bases between the germline ends. CDR3 in amino acids: CASSPGDNEQFF. In DNA, the CDR3 is TGTGCCAGCAGCCCCGGGGACAATGAGCAGTTCTTC.

This chain connects TRBV11-2 to TRBJ2-3; 11 nucleotides align to TRBD2. The CDR3 loop spans 18 amino acids. V was clipped by 5 bases and J by 5 bases; unmatched bases: 15. The germline V gene encodes CDR1 SGHAT and CDR2 FQNNGV. CDR3 bases: TGTGCCAGCAGCGCGGCACCCCTAGCGGGAGGAGGGAGAGATACGCAGTATTTT. Encoded protein: CASSAAPLAGGGRDTQYF.

The genes are TRBV30 and TRBJ2-1; 8 bases are a match to TRBD2. V was pared by 3 bases and J by 8 bases, with 15 bases of the junction left unmatched. CDR1 GTSNPN and CDR2 SVGIG come from the germline V gene (reference sequence). There are 16 residues in the CDR3. The CDR3 bases are TGTGCCTGGAGCAAGGGGGGCGGGAGGACGTCCCATGAGCAGTTCTTC. Protein: CAWSKGGGRTSHEQFF. Based on the CDR3 plus reference TRBV30 and TRBJ2-1, the full variable domain is SQTIHQWPATLVQPVGSPLSLECTVEGTSNPNLYWYRQAAGRGLQLLFYSVGIGQISSEVPQNLSASRPQDRQFILSSKKLLLSDSGFYLCAWSKGGGRTSHEQFFGPGTRLTVL.

This chain joins TRBV13 and TRBJ2-1; 10 bases are a match to TRBD2. The CDR3 has 15 amino acids. CDR1 is PRHDT, CDR2 FYEKMQ, per germline (reference sequence). V lost 4 bases and J lost 7; bases outside the gene matches: 7. CDR3 loop: CASSSLGLAVNEQFF. DNA of the CDR3: TGTGCCAGCAGCTCCCTCGGACTAGCGGTAAATGAGCAGTTCTTC. The complete variable domain, with remaining parts taken from reference TRBV13 and TRBJ2-1, reads AAGVIQSPRHLIKEKRETATLKCYPIPRHDTVYWYQQGPGQDPQFLISFYEKMQSDKGSIPDRFSAQQFSDYHSELNMSSLELGDSALYFCASSSLGLAVNEQFFGPGTRLTVL.

The chain has TRBV7-2 and TRBJ2-5; 8 nucleotides align to TRBD2. Per germline, CDR1 SGHTA and CDR2 FQGNSA. J gave up 2 bases and V 1 base, and 6 bases lay outside the gene matches. The CDR3 extends over 16 amino acids. The CDR3 is CASSLGSSGIQETQYF. As DNA, the CDR3 is TGTGCCAGCAGCTTAGGCAGTAGCGGGATACAAGAGACCCAGTACTTC.

The V and J genes are TRBV6-6 and TRBJ2-7, with TRBD1 matching 7 bases. V dropped 6 bases and J dropped 5; count of bases not matched to a gene: 7. Germline CDR1 MNHNY, CDR2 SVGAGI (reference sequence). The CDR3 spans 13 residues. In DNA form, the CDR3 reads TGTGCCAGCAGAATGATGACAGGGAACGAGCAGTACTTC. Translated: CASRMMTGNEQYF.

CDR3 DNA: TGTGCCAGCAGCTTTTCACAGGGGACTGAAGCTTTCTTT. It encodes CASSFSQGTEAFF. The chain is built from TRBV7-9 and TRBJ1-1, with 7 bases that match TRBD1. The CDR3 length is 13 residues. With 3 bases clipped from V and 5 bases from J, the junction kept 3 bases outside the gene matches. CDR1 and CDR2 from the germline V gene are SEHNR and FQNEAQ (reference sequence).

The chain is built from TRBV6-1 and TRBJ2-7, with a tentative D call TRBD2 (7 bases). Germline CDR1 reads MNHNS; CDR2 reads SASEGT. Trimming removed 8 bases at V and 5 bases at J, with 13 bases between. The CDR3 is 12 residues long. CDR3 nucleotides: TGTGCCAGCTTAAGAGGGGGGGACGAGCAGTACTTC. Residues: CASLRGGDEQYF.